Following are 24 T cell receptor beta chains from one sample sequenced in a study of cytomegalovirus exposure and HLA in healthy donors. Primers for the PCR totalled 60 Vbeta and 13 Jbeta. Sequencing used immunoSEQ multiplex PCR; TCRdb keeps in-frame clones, though not all of them. The top ten hold about 7.7% of the sample, which has approximately 110,000 clones, 76% seen once. The sequencing sample was made of PBMCs. The receptor source for this set is a woman between 45 and 65 years old in good health and CMV-seropositive.

The V call is TRBV5-1, the J call TRBJ2-3; TRBD2 aligns across 8 bases. The CDR3 sequence is 16 residues long. The trim removed 0 bases at V and 5 bases at J, leaving 8 bases unmatched. Germline V CDR1 and CDR2: SGHRS, YFSETQ. CDR3 residues: CASSLVPQAGGDTQYF. The CDR3 region has the DNA TGCGCCAGCAGCTTGGTTCCCCAGGCGGGGGGAGATACGCAGTATTTT.

V gene TRBV7-9 combines with J gene TRBJ2-7; 10 positions match TRBD2. V shed 2 bases, J shed 5 bases, and the junction held 12 bases outside the gene matches. From germline, CDR1 is SEHNR and CDR2 FQNEAQ (reference sequence). This CDR3 comprises 17 residues. The CDR3 here is CASSLRVEREGQDEQYF. CDR3 DNA sequence: TGTGCCAGCAGCTTAAGGGTGGAGCGGGAGGGCCAGGACGAGCAGTACTTC.

The V gene is TRBV2, the J gene TRBJ1-1, with D possibly TRBD1 on 5 matching bases. CDR3 length equals 16 residues. Germline assignment: CDR1 SNHLY and CDR2 FYNNEI. The germline V and J ends were trimmed by 4 bases and 2 bases, with 17 bases remaining between them. CDR3 in amino acids: CASSVHRRQTNTEAFF. The CDR3 DNA is TGTGCCAGCAGTGTCCACAGGCGGCAGACTAACACTGAAGCTTTCTTT.

The chain links TRBV7-9 to TRBJ2-1; TRBD2 aligns across 10 bases. The trim removed 5 bases at V and 9 bases at J, leaving 16 bases unmatched. Germline V gene sequence: CDR1 SEHNR, CDR2 FQNEAQ (reference sequence). The CDR3 covers 17 residues. CDR3 sequence (DNA): TGTGCCAGCAGCGGATTTTATAGCGGGGGGCCCGGGAGTGAGCAGTTCTTC. Translating gives CASSGFYSGGPGSEQFF.

The chain links TRBV6-6 to TRBJ1-2; D gene unclear. The CDR3 sequence is 13 residues long. V lost 10 bases, J lost 5 bases, and 17 bases lay in between. Germline V lookup: CDR1 MNHNY, CDR2 SVGAGI (reference sequence). The CDR3 DNA reads TGTGCCACCCGGACTGGATTGCTTTATGGCTACACCTTC. This sequence encodes CATRTGLLYGYTF.

The V gene is TRBV7-9, the J gene TRBJ2-1; 9 positions match TRBD2. This CDR3 contains 17 residues. V shed 5 bases, J shed 1 base, and the junction held 9 bases outside the gene matches. From germline, CDR1 is SEHNR and CDR2 FQNEAQ (reference sequence). CDR3 protein: CASSRRIAGVSYNEQFF. The CDR3 DNA sequence: TGTGCCAGCAGCCGTCGGATAGCGGGGGTTTCCTACAATGAGCAGTTCTTC.

This clone was counted only a few times. The chain couples TRBV6-5 to TRBJ2-2; TRBD1 matches at 7 bases. V gave up 0 bases and J gave up 2 bases; unmatched junction bases: 0. Germline assignment: CDR1 MNHEY and CDR2 SVGAGI. This CDR3 is 15 amino acids long. The chain's CDR3 is CASSYSGGNTGELFF. DNA for the CDR3: TGTGCCAGCAGTTACTCAGGGGGCAACACCGGGGAGCTGTTTTTT.

Worth noting for this clone: The sample has other DNA sequences that encode this CDR3 too. J is TRBJ1-4 and V is TRBV6-5; 9 bases map to TRBD1. Germline V gene data show CDR1 as MNHEY and CDR2 as SVGAGI. The junction had 4 bases not matched to a gene; V was cut back by 6 bases and J by 5 bases. The CDR3 runs to 14 residues. This CDR3 is CASRPGQGNEKLFF. Written as DNA, the CDR3 is TGTGCCAGCAGGCCGGGACAGGGAAATGAAAAACTGTTTTTT.

This chain joins TRBV7-2 and TRBJ2-7; the D gene is possibly TRBD1 (5 bases). Trimming shortened V by 1 base and J by 4 bases, and 8 bases separated the two germline ends. The CDR3 has 13 residues. Germline values: CDR1 SGHTA, CDR2 FQGNSA. The chain's CDR3 is CASSLGRAYEQYF. In DNA, the CDR3 is TGTGCCAGCAGCTTAGGCAGGGCGTACGAGCAGTACTTC.

The rearrangement uses TRBV6-5 and TRBJ2-5, with D perhaps TRBD1 (5 bases). The CDR3 runs to 13 residues. Germline CDR1 MNHEY, CDR2 SVGAGI. V lost 0 bases and J lost 6, with 8 bases in between. The CDR3 nucleotides are TGTGCCAGCAGTTACTCTGCAGGGAAGACCCAGTACTTC. It yields the protein CASSYSAGKTQYF.

Notes on this clone: The same CDR3 also results from other DNA sequences found in this sample. The rearrangement uses TRBV4-3 and TRBJ2-1; 8 nucleotides line up with TRBD2. CDR3 size: 17 residues. The V and J ends lost 3 bases and 2 bases, in that order; junction bases with no gene match: 9. Germline assignment: CDR1 LGHNA and CDR2 YSLEER. CDR3 in DNA: TGCGCCAGCAGCCAGGAACATACGGGACTAGCCTACAATGAGCAGTTCTTC. It specifies CASSQEHTGLAYNEQFF.

The J gene is TRBJ1-1, the V gene TRBV4-1; TRBD1 is a possible D gene (5 bases). Germline V CDR1 and CDR2: MGHRA, YSYEKL. There are 16 residues in the CDR3. V shed 0 bases and J shed 0 bases, with 11 bases lying between them. CDR3 sequence reads: CASSQDPGSLNTEAFF. The CDR3, as DNA: TGCGCCAGCAGCCAAGATCCAGGGTCCCTGAACACTGAAGCTTTCTTT.

The sample holds one count of this clone. This sequence joins TRBV5-6 and TRBJ2-7; 9 positions agree with TRBD1. Germline CDR1 is SGHDT and CDR2 is YYEEEE. The CDR3 runs 15 residues. V gave up 1 base and J gave up 1 base; unmatched junction bases: 3. CDR3 nucleotide sequence: TGTGCCAGCAGCTTGCCCGGGACAGGGTCCTACGAGCAGTACTTC. Translation: CASSLPGTGSYEQYF.

The chain combines TRBV4-2 with TRBJ1-5; the match to TRBD1 covers 9 bases. Germline values: CDR1 LGHNA, CDR2 YNFKEQ. After removal of 8 bases from V and 5 bases from J, the junction contained 10 bases not matched to a gene. This CDR3 is 15 amino acids long. The CDR3: CASGGTGGADQPQHF. The CDR3 DNA reads TGTGCCAGCGGCGGAACAGGGGGCGCGGATCAGCCCCAGCATTTT.

The chain joins TRBV6-6 to TRBJ1-5; perhaps TRBD1 as D (6 bases). Germline CDR1 reads MNHNY; CDR2 reads SVGAGI (reference sequence). V lost 6 bases and J lost 2, with 14 bases in between. The CDR3 is made up of 15 amino acids. The chain's CDR3 is CASSSAGGGNQPQHF. Here the CDR3 DNA reads TGTGCCAGCAGCTCCGCGGGGGGCGGCAATCAGCCCCAGCATTTT.

By frequency in the sample, this clone is medium-sized. The chain recombines TRBV13 with TRBJ1-2; 10 bases align to TRBD1. Per germline, CDR1 PRHDT and CDR2 FYEKMQ (reference sequence). J lost 8 bases, V lost 4 bases, and 10 bases had no gene match. CDR3 size: 15 residues. The CDR3 DNA reads as TGTGCCAGCAGCTCACACCGACAGGGGGCGCAAGGCTACACCTTC. Protein: CASSSHRQGAQGYTF.

This chain's CDR3 is CASSWSETVYGYTF. CDR3 DNA sequence: TGTGCCAGTAGCTGGTCGGAGACGGTCTATGGCTACACCTTC. V gene TRBV19 combines with J gene TRBJ1-2; no clear D. Trimming cost V 6 bases and J 4 bases, with 15 bases left between them. CDR1 is LNHDA and CDR2 is SQIVND in the germline V gene (reference sequence). The length of the CDR3 is 14 residues.

The V call is TRBV5-5, the J call TRBJ1-3; D is undetermined. The V end lost 0 bases, the J end lost 4 bases, and 14 bases lay between the germline ends. Germline-derived CDR1 and CDR2 are SGHKS and YYEKEE (reference sequence). The CDR3 extends over 16 amino acids. For the CDR3, the DNA is TGTGCCAGCAGCTTGGAATCCAGGTCCGCGGGAAACACCATATATTTT. This translates into CASSLESRSAGNTIYF.

The V gene is TRBV19, the J gene TRBJ2-3; D is undetermined. Looked up from germline, CDR1 is LNHDA and CDR2 is SQIVND (reference sequence). The CDR3 extends over 14 amino acids. The ends were cut back, 5 bases at V and 2 bases at J, with 11 bases in the middle. The CDR3 DNA reads TGTGCCAGTAGTGCGCAACTGTTCACAGATACGCAGTATTTT. Translation gives CASSAQLFTDTQYF.

DNA for the CDR3: TGTGCCAGCAGCTTAGAGCGACAGGGACGGGACTATGGCTACACCTTC. It yields the protein CASSLERQGRDYGYTF. This chain joins TRBV7-2 and TRBJ1-2; 7 bases fit TRBD1. This CDR3 is 16 amino acids long. J gave up 3 bases and V 1 base, and 8 bases lay outside the gene matches. Germline V gene lookup returns CDR1 SGHTA and CDR2 FQGNSA.

The chain couples TRBV21-1 to TRBJ2-2; the tabulated D call, TRBD1, remains unverified against the DNA. TRBV21-1 is labeled a pseudogene. The CDR3 loop spans 15 amino acids. CDR3 protein: CASSKEAGNTGELFF. The CDR3 DNA sequence: TGTGCCAGCAGCAAAGAAGCAGGGAACACCGGGGAGCTGTTTTTT.

This clone was found a few times. This sequence joins TRBV7-2 and TRBJ2-1, with D tentatively TRBD2 (5 bases). V was trimmed by 2 bases and J by 0 bases, leaving 11 bases between them. Germline CDR1 reads SGHTA; CDR2 reads FQGNSA. This CDR3 has 16 amino acids. CDR3 coding DNA: TGTGCCAGCAGCTTATATAGTAGCGCCTCCTACAATGAGCAGTTCTTC. Its protein product is CASSLYSSASYNEQFF.

The chain has TRBV19 and TRBJ1-4; a possible D gene is TRBD1 (5 bases). Trimming stripped 5 bases from V and 10 bases from J, with 20 bases between. The CDR3 runs to 15 residues. Germline loops: CDR1 LNHDA, CDR2 SQIVND (reference sequence). This CDR3 is CASSVGIWGDVKLFF. CDR3 coding DNA: TGTGCCAGTAGTGTGGGAATTTGGGGCGATGTAAAACTGTTTTTT.

The J gene is TRBJ2-7, the V gene TRBV19; TRBD2 matches 12 bases. V lost 6 bases and J lost 4; bases outside the gene matches: 4. Germline V gives CDR1 LNHDA, CDR2 SQIVND (reference sequence). This CDR3 has 14 residues. CDR3 sequence: CASSRLAGEYEQYF. The CDR3 coding sequence is TGTGCCAGTAGCCGACTAGCGGGAGAGTACGAGCAGTACTTC.